Below, 9 T cell receptor beta chains from the same sample are listed, as sequenced in a study of CD8+ T cells in alopecia areata (dated by TCRdb to the late 2010s). Library method: the immunoSEQ multiplex PCR assay. To provide template for TCR sequencing, every sample had RNA extracted and reverse transcribed into cDNA. TCRdb holds this immuneACCESS table with in-frame rearrangements only. Some clones are missing; in checked studies, unresolved V genes explain under half, and the rest has no known cause. The sample yields over 85,000 clones; about 40% were counted once. The ten top clones hold roughly 1.3% of the sample. The sample taken for sequencing was CD4+ T cells sorted from blood. The receptors come from a human donor with alopecia areata.

The rearrangement joins TRBV7-6 to TRBJ2-7; TRBD1 matches 9 bases. CDR1 and CDR2 from the germline V gene are SGHVS and FNYEAQ. Germline trimming cut 5 bases from V and 0 bases from J; bases unmatched to any gene: 5. The CDR3 is 15 amino acids. The CDR3 coding sequence is TGTGCCAGCAGCGGGGGACAGGGCCCCTCCTACGAGCAGTACTTC. As protein: CASSGGQGPSYEQYF.

About this clone itself: This same CDR3 is encoded by further DNA sequences in the sample. The chain recombines TRBV5-1 with TRBJ2-3; D gene ambiguous. From germline, CDR1 is SGHRS and CDR2 YFSETQ. V lost 0 bases, J lost 1 base, and 3 bases lay in between. The CDR3 covers 13 residues. CDR3 protein: CASSLAGTDTQYF. The CDR3 region has the DNA TGCGCCAGCAGCTTGGCGGGCACAGATACGCAGTATTTT.

In its sample, this clone was seen a few times. This chain joins TRBV2 and TRBJ2-7, with D maybe TRBD1 (6 bases). Trimming left V 3 bases short and J 4 bases short, with 22 bases between. CDR3 length equals 17 residues. The germline CDR1 and CDR2 sequences are SNHLY and FYNNEI. CDR3 in amino acids: CASSDILDLQGLYEQYF. DNA of the CDR3: TGTGCCAGCAGTGACATTCTGGACCTCCAGGGGTTATACGAGCAGTACTTC.

This clone turned up a few times. CDR3 DNA sequence: TGTGCCAGCTCACCAGGGGAAGGTGTGAGTTACGAGCAGTACTTC. Translated: CASSPGEGVSYEQYF. This chain uses TRBV18 with TRBJ2-7; D unresolved. V lost 2 bases to trimming and J lost 4 bases, with 15 bases between them. The CDR3 extends over 15 amino acids. Looked up from germline, CDR1 is KGHSH and CDR2 is LQKENI.

The sample holds a few counts of this clone. The chain combines TRBV29-1 with TRBJ2-1, with D perhaps assigned TRBD1 or TRBD2 (5 bases each). Germline-derived CDR1 and CDR2 are SQVTM and ANQGSEA. With 6 bases removed from V and 8 bases from J, the gap between germline ends came to 11 bases. The CDR3 is 11 residues long. The CDR3 loop reads CSVEGFYEQFF. In nucleotides, the CDR3 is TGCAGCGTCGAGGGGTTCTATGAGCAGTTCTTC.

The V gene is TRBV27, the J gene TRBJ2-3; D is unclear. Germline V gene sequence: CDR1 MNHEY, CDR2 SMNVEV (reference sequence). The CDR3 sequence is 13 residues long. V lost 5 bases and J 2 bases, leaving 8 bases between the germline ends. DNA of the CDR3: TGTGCCAGCAGTCATCCCCTCACAGATACGCAGTATTTT. Residues: CASSHPLTDTQYF.

CDR3: CASTTPRGSNSGANVLTF. For the CDR3, the DNA is TGTGCCAGCACAACACCCAGGGGATCGAACTCTGGGGCCAACGTCCTGACTTTC. The V gene is TRBV2, the J gene TRBJ2-6, with D possibly matching TRBD1 (6 bases). This CDR3 has 18 amino acids. The V end lost 7 bases, the J end lost 0 bases, and 19 bases lay between the germline ends. From germline, CDR1 is SNHLY and CDR2 FYNNEI.

The chain joins TRBV2 to TRBJ2-3; 9 nucleotides line up with TRBD2. CDR1 SNHLY and CDR2 FYNNEI come from the germline V gene. With V trimmed by 4 bases and J by 4 bases, 6 bases remained unmatched. The CDR3 totals 15 residues. The CDR3 is CASSGWLAGPDTQYF. The CDR3 DNA follows: TGTGCCAGCAGTGGATGGCTAGCGGGACCAGATACGCAGTATTTT.

This sequence joins TRBV18 and TRBJ2-5, with D hard to call. Germline V gives CDR1 KGHSH, CDR2 LQKENI. Trimming cost V 2 bases and J 9 bases, with 7 bases left between them. The CDR3 covers 11 residues. As DNA, the CDR3 is TGTGCCAGCTCACCAGAGGTGGCCCAGTACTTC. Protein product: CASSPEVAQYF.